This T cell receptor (beta chain) was identified in a study of T cells in Graves' hyperthyroidism and ophthalmopathy. Study findings and constraints: Most thyroid clonotypes with frequency above 0.001 were detected in blood. Prediction of ophthalmopathy progression came a median approximately 6.5 months pre-onset.

Based on clinical symptoms, serum thyroxine and TRAb, thyroid ultrasound and orbital computed tomography, diagnoses were reached. This clonotype was found a few times. Its target is unknown. The investigators amplified TCR beta CDR3 regions from RNA transcripts. Carried out on the TCR CDR3, a first-round RT-PCR used the HTBI primer set. TCRdb re-analysed the multiplex PCR reads in MiXCR, keeping a single row per CDR3 protein. In the table there are 250,000 to 400,000 distinct CDR3 sequences, approximately 14% of which are singletons. What was sequenced was blood. The TCR was taken from a woman aged 40 to 49 with Graves' ophthalmopathy.

Here the CDR3 DNA reads TGTGCCAGCAGTAACAGGGTTATGGACAACTATGGCTACACCTTC. Its translation: CASSNRVMDNYGYTF. This chain joins TRBV6-5 and TRBJ1-2; weak D call: TRBD1 (6 bases). The V end was cut by 5 bases, the J end by 2 bases, with 15 bases between. CDR1 is MNHEY and CDR2 is SVGAGI in the germline V gene. CDR3 length equals 15 residues.